This is a list of T cell receptor beta chains from one sample in a study of blood T cell repertoires in COVID-19. Clones were sequenced by immunoSEQ multiplex PCR, and TCRdb holds only the in-frame ones, with some missing. Among about 310,000 clones, 89% were seen once, and the ten largest hold approximately 9.4%. The sequenced sample consisted of PBMCs or T cells enriched from blood (not recorded which). The receptor set was obtained from a woman in her forties who had recovered from COVID-19. CDR3s include the opening cysteine and the closing phenylalanine or tryptophan. Fields, in order: V gene, clone size, D gene, J gene, CDR3 protein, CDR3 DNA. D genes are given only for firm matches. The size entry is marked missing in some rows and otherwise reads once, few, many or a size class.

>TRBV7-9|-|TRBD2|TRBJ2-1
CASSSIGGMLNNEQFF
TGTGCCAGCAGCTCGATCGGGGGGATGCTGAACAATGAGCAGTTCTTC
>TRBV11-3|few|TRBD1|TRBJ2-2
CASSPGDRGSTGELFF
TGTGCCAGCAGCCCTGGGGACAGGGGTTCCACCGGGGAGCTGTTTTTT
>TRBV2|once|-|TRBJ1-2
CASSASGQGYGYTF
TGTGCCAGCAGCGCTTCGGGGCAGGGGTATGGCTACACCTTC
>TRBV10-3|-|-|TRBJ2-3
CAISGQGTDTQYF
TGTGCCATCAGTGGACAGGGCACAGATACGCAGTATTTT
>TRBV13|few|TRBD1|TRBJ2-5
CASSLRAGTEETQYF
TGTGCCAGCAGCCTCCGCGCCGGGACAGAAGAGACCCAGTACTTC
>TRBV19|-|TRBD1|TRBJ1-4
CASSGTGTEKLFF
TGTGCCAGTTCCGGGACAGGTACCGAAAAACTGTTTTTT
>TRBV5-6|-|TRBD1|TRBJ2-7
CGGQGGAKTYEQYF
TGTGGCGGACAGGGGGGCGCAAAGACCTACGAGCAGTACTTC
>TRBV19|-|TRBD2|TRBJ2-1
CASSLSGGSNEQFF
TGTGCCAGTAGCCTTAGCGGGGGGTCAAATGAGCAGTTCTTC
>TRBV9|-|TRBD1|TRBJ1-1
CASSPQGDGAFF
TGTGCCAGCAGCCCCCAGGGGGACGGGGCTTTCTTT
>TRBV28|-|TRBD1|TRBJ1-1
CASSLMKGANTEAFF
TGTGCCAGCAGTTTGATGAAGGGGGCGAACACTGAAGCTTTCTTT
>TRBV19|-|TRBD1|TRBJ1-5
CASSMIGQGADNQPQHF
TGTGCCAGTAGTATGATTGGACAGGGGGCGGACAATCAGCCCCAGCATTTT
>TRBV6-4|once|-|TRBJ1-3
CASSDFSKAHFRRESSGNTIYF
TGTGCCAGCAGTGACTTTTCGAAAGCCCACTTCCGTCGGGAGAGCTCTGGAAACACCATATATTTT
>TRBV28|-|-|TRBJ2-7
CASSLRLVDEQYF
TGTGCCAGCAGTTTACGACTCGTCGACGAGCAGTACTTC
>TRBV7-9|once|TRBD2|TRBJ2-1
CASNRGGDNEQFF
TGTGCCAGCAACCGGGGGGGCGACAATGAGCAGTTCTTC
>TRBV2|once|TRBD1|TRBJ1-1
CASRGQGQLNTEAFF
TGTGCCAGCAGAGGACAGGGACAATTGAACACTGAAGCTTTCTTT
>TRBV27|-|-|TRBJ2-7
CASSSNYEQYF
TGTGCCAGCAGTTCTAATTACGAGCAGTACTTC
>TRBV12-2|-|-|TRBJ1-5
CASQWTGVQPQHF
TGTGCAAGTCAGTGGACAGGGGTTCAGCCCCAGCATTTT
>TRBV27|-|-|TRBJ1-2
CASSFGIGYGYTF
TGTGCCAGCAGTTTCGGGATCGGTTATGGCTACACCTTC
>TRBV7-2|-|TRBD2|TRBJ2-3
CASSLSAGGPTDTQYF
TGTGCCAGCAGCTTGTCAGCGGGGGGGCCCACAGATACGCAGTATTTT
>TRBV7-9|once|-|TRBJ1-6
CASSLGQVNSPLHF
TGTGCCAGCAGCTTAGGGCAGGTGAATTCACCCCTCCACTTT
>TRBV2|-|-|TRBJ1-2
CASSEARANYGYTF
TGTGCCAGCAGTGAAGCCAGGGCAAACTATGGCTACACCTTC
>TRBV29-1|-|TRBD1|TRBJ2-1
CSATLTGGDYNEQFF
TGCAGCGCCACCCTTACAGGGGGCGACTACAATGAGCAGTTCTTC
>TRBV13|-|-|TRBJ1-4
CASSLQGGTEKLFF
TGTGCCAGCAGCTTACAGGGAGGAACTGAAAAACTGTTTTTT
>TRBV10-3|-|-|TRBJ2-3
CAISESVARVDTQYF
TGTGCCATCAGTGAGAGTGTGGCCCGTGTAGATACGCAGTATTTT
>TRBV6-5|once|TRBD1|TRBJ2-7
CASSLDRGDNEQYF
TGTGCCAGCAGTCTCGACAGGGGGGACAACGAGCAGTACTTC
>TRBV4-2|-|-|TRBJ2-3
CASSQGEGEVSADTQYF
TGTGCCAGCAGCCAAGGGGAGGGGGAGGTGAGCGCAGATACGCAGTATTTT
>TRBV19|-|TRBD1|TRBJ1-6
CATQGAGDNSPLHF
TGTGCCACCCAGGGGGCAGGAGATAATTCACCCCTCCACTTT
>TRBV7-9|-|-|TRBJ1-4
CASSFPQNSRELFF
TGTGCCAGCAGCTTCCCACAGAACTCGAGGGAACTGTTTTTT
>TRBV29-1|-|TRBD1|TRBJ2-1
CSVGGTGGYGNEQFF
TGCAGCGTTGGGGGGACAGGGGGCTACGGCAATGAGCAGTTCTTC
>TRBV11-2|-|-|TRBJ1-4
CASSQNSLGEKLFF
TGTGCCAGCAGTCAGAACAGCTTGGGTGAAAAACTGTTTTTT
>TRBV30|-|-|TRBJ2-2
CAHTVNTGELFF
TGTGCCCACACAGTGAACACCGGGGAGCTGTTTTTT
>TRBV6-5|-|-|TRBJ2-2
CASSRLDPRTGELFF
TGTGCCAGCAGCCGACTAGACCCCAGGACCGGGGAGCTGTTTTTT
>TRBV7-9|-|-|TRBJ1-1
CASSLTVGEAFF
TGTGCCAGCAGCCTCACAGTGGGTGAAGCTTTCTTT
>TRBV6-5|-|TRBD1|TRBJ1-2
CASSYTGVYGYTF
TGTGCCAGCAGTTACACAGGGGTCTATGGCTACACCTTC
>TRBV3-1/TRBV3-2|-|TRBD2|TRBJ2-7
CASSPSGGAYEQYF
TGTGCCAGCAGCCCCAGCGGGGGGGCCTACGAGCAGTACTTC
>TRBV27|-|TRBD1|TRBJ1-1
CASSSGGSNTEAFF
TGTGCCAGCAGTTCAGGGGGCTCGAACACTGAAGCTTTCTTT
>TRBV18|-|-|TRBJ2-2
CASSPRSGINTGELFF
TGTGCCAGCTCACCACGTTCCGGGATAAACACCGGGGAGCTGTTTTTT
>TRBV19|few|TRBD1|TRBJ1-4
CASSIGQGATNEKLFF
TGTGCCAGTAGTATTGGACAGGGAGCAACTAATGAAAAACTGTTTTTT
>TRBV7-3|once|-|TRBJ1-2
CASSLTGENYGYTF
TGTGCCAGCAGCTTAACAGGGGAAAACTATGGCTACACCTTC
>TRBV2|-|-|TRBJ1-2
CASSERGWVSGYGYTF
TGTGCCAGCAGTGAAAGGGGGTGGGTTAGTGGCTATGGCTACACCTTC
>TRBV27|-|-|TRBJ1-2
CASSLLGGGGYTF
TGTGCCAGCAGTTTATTGGGAGGGGGTGGCTACACCTTC
>TRBV29-1|once|TRBD2|TRBJ2-7
CSAQLAGESYEQYF
TGCAGCGCCCAGCTAGCGGGGGAATCCTACGAGCAGTACTTC
>TRBV6-5|-|-|TRBJ2-1
CASSPARDSYNEQFF
TGTGCCAGCAGTCCTGCCCGGGACTCCTACAATGAGCAGTTCTTC
>TRBV28|-|-|TRBJ1-1
CASSSPGGNTEAFF
TGTGCCAGCAGCTCCCCCGGGGGGAACACTGAAGCTTTCTTT
>TRBV2|-|TRBD1|TRBJ2-5
CASRRDRSETQYF
TGTGCCAGCAGGAGGGACAGGTCAGAGACCCAGTACTTC
>TRBV12-3/TRBV12-4|-|-|TRBJ1-2
CASSFQGAYGYTF
TGTGCCAGCAGTTTTCAGGGCGCCTATGGCTACACCTTC
>TRBV3-1/TRBV3-2|once|-|TRBJ2-2
CASSPPQVINTGELFF
TGTGCCAGCAGCCCCCCACAGGTAATAAACACCGGGGAGCTGTTTTTT
>TRBV5-8|-|TRBD2|TRBJ2-1
CASSLFLGGAYNEQFF
TGTGCCAGCAGCTTGTTTCTGGGAGGGGCCTACAATGAGCAGTTCTTC
>TRBV27|-|TRBD1|TRBJ1-5
CASSTGGNQPQHF
TGTGCCAGCAGTACAGGGGGCAATCAGCCCCAGCATTTT
>TRBV15|-|-|TRBJ1-5
CATSRDQGREQPQHF
TGTGCCACCAGCAGAGATCAGGGGAGGGAACAGCCCCAGCATTTT
>TRBV6-5|-|TRBD2|TRBJ2-5
CASSRTGGLQETQYF
TGTGCCAGCAGCCGCACGGGGGGACTCCAAGAGACCCAGTACTTC
>TRBV7-2|-|-|TRBJ1-2
CASSQSPTKGESGYTF
TGTGCCAGCAGCCAAAGCCCGACAAAGGGAGAGTCGGGCTACACCTTC
>TRBV21-1|-|-|TRBJ1-1
CASSYPRGRNTEAFF
TGTGCCAGCAGCTACCCCAGGGGAAGGAACACTGAAGCTTTCTTT
>TRBV2|-|-|TRBJ1-2
CASSPDNRRGGYTF
TGTGCCAGCAGTCCTGACAATCGCCGGGGTGGCTACACCTTC
>TRBV29-1|once|TRBD1|TRBJ1-3
CSVTGGALGNTIYF
TGCAGCGTTACAGGGGGAGCTTTGGGAAACACCATATATTTT
>TRBV10-3|-|-|TRBJ2-5
CAISDPTGRYQETQYF
TGTGCCATCAGTGATCCGACAGGCAGGTACCAAGAGACCCAGTACTTC
>TRBV11-2|-|TRBD1|TRBJ1-1
CASSRKSTGLMNTEAFF
TGTGCCAGCAGCCGAAAATCGACAGGGCTCATGAACACTGAAGCTTTCTTT
>TRBV27|once|-|TRBJ2-1
CASSLAGTYNEQFF
TGTGCCAGCAGTTTAGCGGGGACGTACAATGAGCAGTTCTTC
>TRBV11-2|few|TRBD1|TRBJ2-2
CASSQGGTGSIGELFF
TGTGCCAGCAGTCAAGGAGGGACAGGGTCTATCGGGGAGCTGTTTTTT